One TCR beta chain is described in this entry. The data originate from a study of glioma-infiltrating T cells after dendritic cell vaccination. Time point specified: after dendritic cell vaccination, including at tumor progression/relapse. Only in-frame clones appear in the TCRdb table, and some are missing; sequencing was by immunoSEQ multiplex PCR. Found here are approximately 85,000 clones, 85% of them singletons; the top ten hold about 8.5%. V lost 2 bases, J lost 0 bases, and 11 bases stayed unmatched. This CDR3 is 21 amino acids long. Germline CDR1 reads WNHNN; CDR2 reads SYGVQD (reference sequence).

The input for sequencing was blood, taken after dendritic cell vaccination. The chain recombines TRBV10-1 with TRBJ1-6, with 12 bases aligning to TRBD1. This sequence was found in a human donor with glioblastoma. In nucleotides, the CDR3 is TGCGCCAGCAGTGAGGGGACAGGGGGCCTGGTCCCGAGCTCCTATAATTCACCCCTCCACTTT. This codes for CASSEGTGGLVPSSYNSPLHF.